Listed below are T cell receptor beta chains from one sample, sequenced in a study of T cells in Graves' hyperthyroidism and ophthalmopathy. Each CDR3 protein is one row after TCRdb ran MiXCR on the multiplex PCR reads. The sample includes fewer than 850,000 distinct CDR3 sequences, around a sixth of them seen just once. Sequencing input: blood. The receptors originated from a man aged 50 to 60 with Graves' hyperthyroidism. CDR3s include the opening cysteine and the closing phenylalanine or tryptophan. D genes are given only for firm matches. A clone size is listed for some rows: how often the clone was seen (once, few, many), or a class if it is expanded.

clone size	J gene	CDR3 length	V gene	D gene	CDR3 DNA	CDR3 protein
.	TRBJ2-1	13	TRBV20-1	.	TGCAGTGCCCAGGTTAGATTGTACAATGAGCAGTTCTTC	CSAQVRLYNEQFF
many	TRBJ2-1	14	TRBV19	TRBD1	TGTGCCAGTAGTATGGGACAGCCTTACAATGAGCAGTTCTTC	CASSMGQPYNEQFF
many	TRBJ2-1	17	TRBV10-3	TRBD2	TGTGCCATCAGTGGAGGGACTAGCGGGAGCTCCTACAATGAGCAGTTCTTC	CAISGGTSGSSYNEQFF
.	TRBJ2-7	16	TRBV4-1	TRBD2	TGCGCCAGCAGCCAAGTGATAGCGGGCCTCGCCTACGAGCAGTACTTC	CASSQVIAGLAYEQYF
.	TRBJ2-5	15	TRBV10-3	.	TGTGCCATCAGTGAGCGGGAGTCAAGTAAAGAGACCCAGTACTTC	CAISERESSKETQYF
.	TRBJ2-5	14	TRBV2	.	TGTGCCAGTATACCCCTGTACAATGAGGAGACCCAGTACTTC	CASIPLYNEETQYF
many	TRBJ2-1	16	TRBV6-5	TRBD2	TGTGCCAGCAGTTACTCGAGCCTAGCGGGAGGGTTTGAGCAGTTCTTC	CASSYSSLAGGFEQFF
many	TRBJ1-1	14	TRBV27	TRBD1	TGTGCCAGCAGTCCCGACAGGGGGGACACTGAAGCTTTCTTT	CASSPDRGDTEAFF
.	TRBJ2-1	14	TRBV13	.	TGTGCCAGCAGCCAAGCCTCAGTCGGTCCTGAGCAGTTCTTC	CASSQASVGPEQFF
few	TRBJ2-1	16	TRBV7-9	.	TGTGCCAGCAGCTTAGCGCTGACTATCTCCTACAATGAGCAGTTCTTC	CASSLALTISYNEQFF
few	TRBJ1-2	14	TRBV7-2	TRBD1	TGTGCCAGCAGCGTGGGCTGGGACAGCTATGGCTACACCTTC	CASSVGWDSYGYTF
many	TRBJ2-7	13	TRBV28	.	TGTGCCAGCAGTCTCCTGAGCCTAGCCGAGCAGTACTTC	CASSLLSLAEQYF
many	TRBJ2-7	17	TRBV20-1	TRBD1	TGCAGTGCGCAACCCATGTTTGCGGGACAGGGACTTCGCGAGCAGTACTTC	CSAQPMFAGQGLREQYF
many	TRBJ1-4	16	TRBV19	.	TGTGCCGCACGCCTGACGGGTACATCAACTAATGAAAAACTGTTTTTT	CAARLTGTSTNEKLFF
.	TRBJ2-2	15	TRBV28	.	TGTGCCAGCACCAAAGGAGGTCTTCGAACCGGGGAGCTGTTTTTT	CASTKGGLRTGELFF
few	TRBJ2-1	15	TRBV6-1	TRBD2	TGTGCCAGCAGTGAATCGATCGGGAGGAGGAATGAGCAGTTCTTC	CASSESIGRRNEQFF
many	TRBJ1-6	14	TRBV12-3/TRBV12-4	TRBD1	TGTGCCAGCAGCCCGACAGGGGTTAATTCACCCCTCCACTTT	CASSPTGVNSPLHF
.	TRBJ2-7	13	TRBV10-3	.	TGTGCCACTTCCTCGACTAACTCCTACGAGCAGTACTTC	CATSSTNSYEQYF
many	TRBJ2-2	17	TRBV11-2	TRBD1	TGTGCCAGCAGCTACTATCCCGGGACAGAGAACACCGGGGAGCTGTTTTTT	CASSYYPGTENTGELFF
.	TRBJ2-3	17	TRBV7-2	TRBD2	TGTGCCAGCAGCTTCTCACTATATAGCGGGAGAACAGATACGCAGTATTTT	CASSFSLYSGRTDTQYF
.	TRBJ2-3	17	TRBV10-1	TRBD2	TGCGCCAGCAGTGAGTCCGCGGGGGAGGGCCGTACAGATACGCAGTATTTT	CASSESAGEGRTDTQYF
.	TRBJ2-6	17	TRBV9	.	TGTGCCAGCAGCACCAATCCTGGGGGTGCTGGGGCCAACGTCCTGACTTTC	CASSTNPGGAGANVLTF
many	TRBJ2-5	16	TRBV28	TRBD1	TGTGCCAGCCTGACCGGGACAGGGGATCTTCGAGAGACCCAGTACTTC	CASLTGTGDLRETQYF
many	TRBJ2-5	16	TRBV7-9	TRBD2	TGTGCCAGCAGCTGGGGACTAGCGGGGCCCCAAGAGACCCAGTACTTC	CASSWGLAGPQETQYF
few	TRBJ2-1	15	TRBV11-2	TRBD1	TGTGCCAGCAGCTTCGGGACAGGGGTTAGCAATGAGCAGTTCTTC	CASSFGTGVSNEQFF
.	TRBJ2-1	14	TRBV29-1	TRBD2	TGCAGCGTTACTAGCGGGAGTTCCTACAATGAGCAGTTCTTC	CSVTSGSSYNEQFF
.	TRBJ2-1	13	TRBV25-1	.	TGTGCCAGCAGACACGGAAACTACAATGAGCAGTTCTTC	CASRHGNYNEQFF
many	TRBJ2-3	14	TRBV10-3	.	TGTGCCATCAGTGATGGAGGGGGGTCAGATACGCAGTATTTT	CAISDGGGSDTQYF
.	TRBJ2-2	14	TRBV2	TRBD1	TGTGCCAGCAGACAGGGGGCGAACACCGGGGAGCTGCTTTTT	CASRQGANTGELLF
.	TRBJ1-2	17	TRBV6-1	TRBD1	TGTGCCAGCAGTTCCACCACTGGGACAGGGGCGAAATATGGCTACACCTTC	CASSSTTGTGAKYGYTF
.	TRBJ1-5	14	TRBV11-2	TRBD1	TGTGCCAGCAGCTTAGGGACAGGGGGCCAGCCCCAGCATTTT	CASSLGTGGQPQHF
.	TRBJ1-1	15	TRBV19	.	TGTGCCAGTAGTATCAGGGCCCCCCTGAACACTGAAGCTTTCTTT	CASSIRAPLNTEAFF
.	TRBJ2-3	14	TRBV29-1	TRBD2	TGCAGCGTTGCAGCGGGAGGATGGTCGGATACGCAGTATTTT	CSVAAGGWSDTQYF
many	TRBJ2-2	11	TRBV30	.	TGTGCCTGGAGTCGGTCCGGGGAGCTGTTTTTT	CAWSRSGELFF
many	TRBJ2-1	16	TRBV11-2	TRBD1	TGTGCCAGCAGCTTAGACCAGGGGGCGGTGGGGAATGAGCAGTTCTTC	CASSLDQGAVGNEQFF
many	TRBJ2-1	16	TRBV28	TRBD2	TGTGCCAGCAGTTCCTCCGGGACTAGCGAGATCAATGAGCAGTTCTTC	CASSSSGTSEINEQFF
.	TRBJ2-1	15	TRBV27	.	TGTGCCAGCAGTTTAGAGCAGGGGTTATTCAATGAGCAGTTCTTC	CASSLEQGLFNEQFF
.	TRBJ2-1	15	TRBV5-1	TRBD2	TGCGCCAGCACAAGGACTAGCGGGATGTACAATGAGCAGTTCTTC	CASTRTSGMYNEQFF
many	TRBJ2-1	15	TRBV9	.	TGTGCCAGCAGTGTTTCGGGGAGCTCCTACAATGAGCAGTTCTTC	CASSVSGSSYNEQFF
few	TRBJ1-1	14	TRBV3-1	TRBD1	TGTGCCAGCAGTAAAACAGGGGGCGGGACTGAAGCTTTCTTT	CASSKTGGGTEAFF
few	TRBJ2-3	15	TRBV20-1	.	TGCAGTGCTAGAAACGGGGACACTAGCACAGATACGCAGTATTTT	CSARNGDTSTDTQYF